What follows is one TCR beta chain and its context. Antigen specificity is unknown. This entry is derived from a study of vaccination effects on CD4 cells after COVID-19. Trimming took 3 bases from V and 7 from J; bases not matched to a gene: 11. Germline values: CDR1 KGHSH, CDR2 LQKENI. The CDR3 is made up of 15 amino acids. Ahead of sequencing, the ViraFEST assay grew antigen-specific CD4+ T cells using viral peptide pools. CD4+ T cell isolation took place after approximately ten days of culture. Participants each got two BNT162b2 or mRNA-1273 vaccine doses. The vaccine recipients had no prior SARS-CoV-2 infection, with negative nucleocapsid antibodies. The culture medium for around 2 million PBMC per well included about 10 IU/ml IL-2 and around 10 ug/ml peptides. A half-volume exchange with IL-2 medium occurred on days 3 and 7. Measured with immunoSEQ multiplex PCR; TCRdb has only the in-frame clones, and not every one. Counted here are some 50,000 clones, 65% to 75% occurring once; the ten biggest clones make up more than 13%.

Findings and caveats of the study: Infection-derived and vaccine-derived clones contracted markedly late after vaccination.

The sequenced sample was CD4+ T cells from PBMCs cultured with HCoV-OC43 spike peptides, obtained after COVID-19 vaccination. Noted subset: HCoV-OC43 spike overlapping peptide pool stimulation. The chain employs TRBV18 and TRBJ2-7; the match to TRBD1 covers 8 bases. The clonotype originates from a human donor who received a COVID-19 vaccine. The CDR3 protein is CASSPLGQGAKEQYF. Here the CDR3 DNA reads TGTGCCAGCTCACCCCTAGGGCAGGGGGCTAAAGAGCAGTACTTC.